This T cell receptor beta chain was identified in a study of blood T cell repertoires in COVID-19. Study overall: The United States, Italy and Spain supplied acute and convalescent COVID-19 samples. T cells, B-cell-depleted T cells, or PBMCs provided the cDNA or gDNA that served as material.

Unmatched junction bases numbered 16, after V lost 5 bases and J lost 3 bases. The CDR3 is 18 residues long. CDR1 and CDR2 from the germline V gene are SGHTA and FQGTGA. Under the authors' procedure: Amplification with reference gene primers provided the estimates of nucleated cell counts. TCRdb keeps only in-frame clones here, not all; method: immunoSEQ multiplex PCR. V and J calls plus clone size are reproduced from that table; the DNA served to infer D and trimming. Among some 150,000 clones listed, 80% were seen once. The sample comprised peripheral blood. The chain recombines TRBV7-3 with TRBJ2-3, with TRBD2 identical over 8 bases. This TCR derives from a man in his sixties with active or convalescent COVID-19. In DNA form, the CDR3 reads TGTGCCAGCAGCCTCTCAGGAGCGGGAGTGATGCGGACAGATACGCAGTATTTT. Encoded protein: CASSLSGAGVMRTDTQYF.